This TCR beta chain emerged from a study of shared clonotypes between healthy human individuals. This CDR3 region has 17 residues. V shed 6 bases and J shed 4 bases, with 23 bases lying between them. The germline gives CDR1 SEHNR, CDR2 FQNEAQ (reference sequence). TCRdb's copy holds only in-frame clones and misses some; the assay was immunoSEQ multiplex PCR. The sample has 300,000 to 400,000 clones; roughly 91% are singletons. The sample was memory CD8+ T cells sorted from blood. Subset denoted: CD45RO+ cells pooled with CCR7-negative TemRA cells. The chain recombines TRBV7-9 with TRBJ2-3; D remains unclear. This TCR came from a man between 18 and 29 years old in good health. The CDR3 sequence is CASRDAHGYRESDTQYF. For the CDR3, the DNA is TGTGCCAGCAGGGACGCTCACGGGTACCGAGAGTCAGATACGCAGTATTTT. Looking up the rest from reference TRBV7-9 and TRBJ2-3 gives the full variable domain: DTGVSQNPRHKITKRGQNVTFRCDPISEHNRLYWYRQTLGQGPEFLTYFQNEAQLEKSRLLSDRFSAERPKGSFSTLEIQRTEQGDSAMYLCASRDAHGYRESDTQYFGPGTRLTVL.